What follows are 19 T cell receptor beta chains derived from one specimen sequenced in a study of T-cell reconstitution after alpha-beta-depleted transplantation in children. Preparation of the TCRbeta library used unique molecular identifiers. TCRdb itself ran the PCR reads through MiXCR, one entry per CDR3 protein. The table records approximately 640,000 distinct CDR3 sequences, roughly 15% of them present only once. The sample here was PBMCs from the stem cell graft donor, taken from the stem cell graft. The receptor set was obtained from a human donor who donated a stem cell graft to a child with acute myeloid leukemia.

This clonotype has at least ten counts. The chain carries TRBV6-5 and TRBJ1-2; 10 bases line up with TRBD1. With 5 bases clipped from V and 4 bases from J, the junction kept 13 bases outside the gene matches. This CDR3 has 17 amino acids. CDR1 and CDR2 from the germline V gene are MNHEY and SVGAGI. CDR3 protein: CASSPKGQGILGYGYTF. The CDR3 DNA sequence: TGTGCCAGCAGTCCAAAGGGACAGGGGATCTTGGGCTATGGCTACACCTTC.

The chain is built from TRBV7-2 and TRBJ2-2; 12 positions agree with TRBD2. This CDR3 is built from 15 residues. The V and J ends lost 5 bases and 6 bases, in that order; junction bases with no gene match: 4. Germline V CDR1 and CDR2: SGHTA, FQGNSA. The CDR3, as DNA: TGTGCCAGCAGCCCCCGACTAGCGGGGGCCGGGGAGCTGTTTTTT. Translating gives CASSPRLAGAGELFF.

On this clonotype itself: One end of the junction fails to match germline, which may point to a read error. V is TRBV4-1 and J is TRBJ1-1; 8 nucleotides line up with TRBD1. This CDR3 region has 14 residues. Germline V gene data show CDR1 as MGHRA and CDR2 as YSYEKL. CDR3 nucleotide sequence: TGCGCCAGCAGCTTGACAGGGGCGGAGGCTGATGCTTTCTTT. Translated: CASSLTGAEADAFF.

V is TRBV7-9 and J is TRBJ2-6; the D gene is possibly TRBD2 (6 bases). Trimming pared 3 bases from V and 2 bases from J, leaving 14 bases between. This CDR3 is built from 17 residues. Germline CDR1 and CDR2: SEHNR and FQNEAQ (reference sequence). The CDR3 bases are TGTGCCAGCAGCTTTGATGGCTCGGGGGCTGGGGCCAACGTCCTGACTTTC. This sequence encodes CASSFDGSGAGANVLTF.

The genes are TRBV12-3 or TRBV12-4 and TRBJ1-5; TRBD1 matches 7 bases. The CDR3 extends over 15 amino acids. V dropped 7 bases and J dropped 1; count of bases not matched to a gene: 7. CDR3 bases: TGTGCCAGCACTTTTGGGACAGCCAGCAATCAGCCCCAGCATTTT. Amino acid sequence: CASTFGTASNQPQHF.

Ten or more counts support this clonotype. V usage is TRBV20-1 and J usage is TRBJ2-1; 14 bases are shared with TRBD2. This CDR3 spans 14 amino acids. Trimming took 6 bases from V and 6 from J; bases not matched to a gene: 4. The V gene's germline CDR1 is DFQATT and CDR2 SNEGSKA (reference sequence). CDR3 sequence (DNA): TGCAGTGCCCAGACTAGCGGGGGGGTCAATGAGCAGTTCTTC. Protein sequence: CSAQTSGGVNEQFF.

In the case of this clonotype: At one end, the junction sequence differs from germline, possibly due to a read error. V gene TRBV7-2 combines with J gene TRBJ2-5; TRBD1 matches at 8 bases. The CDR3 contains 14 residues. CDR1 is SGHTA, CDR2 FQGNSA, per germline. The CDR3 bases are TGTGCCAGCAGCTTAGTTTGGGGACAGGAGAACCAGTACTTC. This encodes CASSLVWGQENQYF.

The V and J genes are TRBV20-1 and TRBJ1-2, with D perhaps matching TRBD1 (6 bases). Germline V gene sequence: CDR1 DFQATT, CDR2 SNEGSKA (reference sequence). The CDR3 length is 12 residues. Trimming removed 6 bases at V and 8 bases at J, with 16 bases between. The CDR3 nucleotides read TGCAGTGCCAACCAGGGGACTTGGGGCTACACCTTC. Its protein is CSANQGTWGYTF.

This clonotype was counted a few times. The rearrangement links TRBV7-9 to TRBJ2-1, with TRBD2 identical over 7 bases. CDR1 and CDR2 (germline): SEHNR, FQNEAQ (reference sequence). The CDR3 covers 15 residues. After removal of 5 bases from V and 5 bases from J, the junction contained 9 bases not matched to a gene. The CDR3 bases are TGTGCCAGCAGCCGCGGTGGGGGGGTTCACAATGAGCAGTTCTTC. Protein product: CASSRGGGVHNEQFF.

This clonotype was observed at least ten times. The chain has TRBV12-3 or TRBV12-4 and TRBJ2-1; D possibly corresponds to TRBD2 (7 bases). The CDR3 is made up of 14 amino acids. Deletions cut 7 bases from V and 7 bases from J, with 17 bases between. The CDR3 region has the DNA TGTGCCAGCAACCTGAGGGGGGGCTCGAATGAGCAGTTCTTC. Amino acid sequence: CASNLRGGSNEQFF.

This clonotype was observed a few times. This chain joins TRBV20-1 and TRBJ1-5; 7 bases match TRBD1. This CDR3 contains 17 residues. Germline assignment: CDR1 DFQATT and CDR2 SNEGSKA (reference sequence). Trimming at V came to 2 bases and at J to 1 base, leaving 11 bases not matched to a gene. The CDR3 protein is CSARPRPTGTSNQPQHF. CDR3 bases: TGCAGTGCTAGACCCCGGCCGACAGGGACGAGCAATCAGCCCCAGCATTTT.

This clonotype was recorded many times. The CDR3 here is CSGAGEDGYTF. CDR3 nucleotides: TGCAGTGGTGCAGGGGAAGATGGCTACACCTTC. This chain links TRBV20-1 with TRBJ1-2; D is possibly TRBD1 (6 bases). The germline V gene has CDR1 DFQATT and CDR2 SNEGSKA (reference sequence). Trimming stripped 7 bases from V and 6 bases from J, with 12 bases between. The CDR3 covers 11 residues.

This clonotype was found many times. The rearrangement links TRBV7-2 to TRBJ2-7, with 9 positions matching TRBD2. Germline V gene lookup returns CDR1 SGHTA and CDR2 FQGNSA. The J segment lost 0 bases and the V segment lost 5 bases, leaving 5 bases of the junction unmatched. The CDR3 extends over 15 amino acids. The CDR3 loop is CASSNQRGDSYEQYF. The CDR3 DNA is TGTGCCAGCAGCAATCAGCGGGGGGACTCCTACGAGCAGTACTTC.

The rearrangement uses TRBV5-1 and TRBJ2-1; D possibly matches TRBD1 or TRBD2 (5 bases each). The length of the CDR3 is 14 residues. Trimming removed 4 bases from V and 7 bases from J, with 15 bases in between. Germline V gene lookup returns CDR1 SGHRS and CDR2 YFSETQ. For the CDR3, the DNA is TGCGCCAGCAGCCTCTCGGGACCACCTAATGAGCAGTTCTTC. Protein sequence: CASSLSGPPNEQFF.

The chain is built from TRBV5-1 and TRBJ2-2; D is perhaps TRBD1 or TRBD2 (5 bases each). Germline V gene lookup returns CDR1 SGHRS and CDR2 YFSETQ. The ends were cut back, 1 base at V and 6 bases at J, with 16 bases in the middle. The CDR3 has 16 residues. CDR3: CASSLLTGTPPGELFF. The CDR3 DNA sequence: TGCGCCAGCAGCTTGTTAACGGGGACGCCACCCGGGGAGCTGTTTTTT.

V is TRBV6-5 and J is TRBJ2-3; D uncertain. CDR3 length: 15 residues. The germline gives CDR1 MNHEY, CDR2 SVGAGI. The V and J ends lost 7 bases and 3 bases respectively, with 17 bases between them. The CDR3 loop is CASNWVWERTDTQYF. DNA of the CDR3: TGTGCCAGCAATTGGGTCTGGGAAAGAACAGATACGCAGTATTTT.

A few counts support this clonotype. The genes are TRBV24-1 and TRBJ2-2, with D maybe TRBD1 (5 bases). The V gene lost 0 bases and the J gene lost 7 bases, with 11 bases spanning the gap. The germline CDR1 and CDR2 sequences are KGHDR and SFDVKD. The CDR3 loop spans 15 amino acids. CDR3 protein: CATSDLQGSHGELFF. The CDR3, as DNA: TGTGCCACCAGTGATTTGCAGGGTTCCCACGGGGAGCTGTTTTTT.

The chain is built from TRBV11-3 and TRBJ2-5; 14 nucleotides line up with TRBD2. Germline-derived CDR1 and CDR2 are SGHNT and YENEEA. V dropped 5 bases and J dropped 7; count of bases not matched to a gene: 6. The length of the CDR3 is 15 residues. The CDR3 is CASSNGLAGGATQYF. CDR3 nucleotide sequence: TGTGCCAGCAGCAACGGACTAGCGGGGGGAGCGACCCAGTACTTC.

This clonotype has only a few counts. This chain joins TRBV18 and TRBJ2-7, with D possibly TRBD2 on 6 matching bases. CDR3 length: 15 residues. Germline V CDR1 and CDR2: KGHSH, LQKENI. With 4 bases removed from V and 0 bases from J, the gap between germline ends came to 13 bases. The CDR3 nucleotides read TGTGCCAGCTCACTCAGGGACTCAAGCTCCTACGAGCAGTACTTC. It yields the protein CASSLRDSSSYEQYF.